This T cell receptor (beta chain) was obtained from a study of control samples from healthy donors and cancer patients. CDR1 and CDR2 from the germline V gene are SGHAT and FQNNGV. The CDR3 is made up of 13 amino acids. Trimming cost V 5 bases and J 3 bases, with 10 bases left between them. Clones were sequenced by immunoSEQ multiplex PCR, and TCRdb holds only the in-frame ones, with some missing. The data show some 150,000 clones, about 90% seen once. This sequence joins TRBV11-2 and TRBJ1-1, with no clear D. The sequence was collected from a man aged 25 to 40 in good health. The material sequenced was blood. The CDR3 here is CASSTRSYTEAFF. The DNA of the CDR3 is TGTGCCAGCAGCACCCGCTCCTACACTGAAGCTTTCTTT.